The 3 T cell receptor beta chains below were found in one sample sequenced in a study of blood T cell repertoires in COVID-19. TCRdb keeps only in-frame clones here, not all; method: immunoSEQ multiplex PCR. The table records hundreds of thousands of clones, 70% to 90% of them present only once. Sequencing input: peripheral blood. The receptor set was obtained from a man over 45 with COVID-19, enrolled during active disease.

This rearrangement joins TRBV29-1 to TRBJ2-3; D is possibly TRBD1 (5 bases). The CDR3 totals 17 residues. Germline V gives CDR1 SQVTM, CDR2 ANQGSEA. Trimming took off 1 base at V and 3 bases at J, with 20 bases between the two ends. The CDR3 region has the DNA TGCAGCGTTGAAGGAATCACGGACACTTGGAGAACAGATACGCAGTATTTT. This encodes CSVEGITDTWRTDTQYF.

A few counts support this clone. The rearrangement links TRBV5-1 to TRBJ1-2, with unresolved D. Deletions cut 3 bases from V and 5 bases from J, with 8 bases between. CDR1 SGHRS and CDR2 YFSETQ come from the germline V gene. CDR3 size: 12 residues. Here the CDR3 reads CASSSDTYGYTF. The CDR3 DNA sequence: TGCGCCAGCAGCTCTGACACGTATGGCTACACCTTC.

This chain connects TRBV6-6 to TRBJ2-1, with TRBD2 matching 11 bases. CDR3 size: 18 residues. From germline, CDR1 is MNHNY and CDR2 SVGAGI (reference sequence). V was pared by 8 bases and J by 4 bases, with 16 bases of the junction left unmatched. CDR3 in amino acids: CASGHGTSGPGRYNEQFF. The CDR3 bases are TGTGCCAGCGGTCATGGGACTAGCGGCCCCGGGAGGTACAATGAGCAGTTCTTC.